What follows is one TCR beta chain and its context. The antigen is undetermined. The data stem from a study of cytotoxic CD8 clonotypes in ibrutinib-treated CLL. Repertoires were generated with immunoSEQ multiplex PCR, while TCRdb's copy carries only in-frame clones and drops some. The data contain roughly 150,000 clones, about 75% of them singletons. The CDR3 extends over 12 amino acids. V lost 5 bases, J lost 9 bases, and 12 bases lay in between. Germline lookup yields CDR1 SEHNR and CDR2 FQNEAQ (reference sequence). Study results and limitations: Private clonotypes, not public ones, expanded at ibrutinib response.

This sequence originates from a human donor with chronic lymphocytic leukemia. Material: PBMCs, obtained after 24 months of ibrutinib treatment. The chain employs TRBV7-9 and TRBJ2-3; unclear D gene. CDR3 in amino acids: CASSPEVGTQYF. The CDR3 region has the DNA TGTGCCAGCAGCCCCGAGGTTGGGACGCAGTATTTT.